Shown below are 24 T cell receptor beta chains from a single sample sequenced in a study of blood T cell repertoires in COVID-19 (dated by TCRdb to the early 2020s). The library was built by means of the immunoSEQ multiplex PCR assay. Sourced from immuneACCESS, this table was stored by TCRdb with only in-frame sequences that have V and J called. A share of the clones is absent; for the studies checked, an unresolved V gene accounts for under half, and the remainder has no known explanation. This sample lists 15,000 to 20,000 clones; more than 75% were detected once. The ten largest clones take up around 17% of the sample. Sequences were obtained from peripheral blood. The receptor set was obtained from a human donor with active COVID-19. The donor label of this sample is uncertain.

The CDR3 region is CASRGGLGEQYF. The DNA for the CDR3 is TGTGCCAGCCGCGGGGGCTTGGGGGAGCAGTACTTC. The rearrangement joins TRBV28 to TRBJ2-7; maybe TRBD2 (7 bases). The CDR3 spans 12 residues. CDR1 and CDR2 from the germline V gene are MDHEN and SYDVKM. The V gene lost 8 bases and the J gene lost 7 bases, with 15 bases spanning the gap.

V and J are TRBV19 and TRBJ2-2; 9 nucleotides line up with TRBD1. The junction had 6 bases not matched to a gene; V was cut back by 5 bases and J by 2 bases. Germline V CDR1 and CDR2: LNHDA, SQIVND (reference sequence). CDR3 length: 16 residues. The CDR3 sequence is CASSPTGGQNTGELFF. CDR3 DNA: TGTGCCAGTAGTCCTACAGGGGGCCAAAACACCGGGGAGCTGTTTTTT.

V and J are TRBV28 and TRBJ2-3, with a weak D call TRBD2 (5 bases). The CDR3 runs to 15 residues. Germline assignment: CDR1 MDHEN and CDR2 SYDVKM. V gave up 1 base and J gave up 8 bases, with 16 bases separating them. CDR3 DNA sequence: TGTGCCAGCAGTTTATCGCTAGCAGGCCTGGGTACGCAGTATTTT. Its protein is CASSLSLAGLGTQYF.

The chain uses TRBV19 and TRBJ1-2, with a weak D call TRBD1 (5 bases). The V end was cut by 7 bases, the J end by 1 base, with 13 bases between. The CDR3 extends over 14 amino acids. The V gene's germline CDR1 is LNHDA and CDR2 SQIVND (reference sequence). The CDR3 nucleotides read TGTGCCAGTAAATCGGTGGGGGGTAACTATGGCTACACCTTC. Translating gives CASKSVGGNYGYTF.

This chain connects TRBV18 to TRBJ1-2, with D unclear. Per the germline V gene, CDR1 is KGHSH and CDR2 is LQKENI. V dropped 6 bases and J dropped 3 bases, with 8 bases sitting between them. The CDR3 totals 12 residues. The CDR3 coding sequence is TGTGCCAGCTCTTCGACTGACTATGGCTACACCTTC. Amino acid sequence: CASSSTDYGYTF.

The CDR3 DNA is TGCGCCAGCAGCGAACCCGTCGGGGGGCAAGAGACCCAGTACTTC. Encoded protein: CASSEPVGGQETQYF. This chain connects TRBV5-1 to TRBJ2-5, with TRBD2 matching over 7 bases. Trimming took 4 bases from V and 2 from J; bases not matched to a gene: 8. This CDR3 has 15 residues. CDR1 SGHRS and CDR2 YFSETQ come from the germline V gene.

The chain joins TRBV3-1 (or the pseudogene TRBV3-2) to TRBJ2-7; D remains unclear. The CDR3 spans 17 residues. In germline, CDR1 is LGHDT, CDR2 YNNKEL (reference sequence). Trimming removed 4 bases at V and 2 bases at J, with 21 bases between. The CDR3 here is CASSPTRRKPRPYEQYF. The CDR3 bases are TGTGCCAGCAGCCCTACCCGCAGGAAGCCACGTCCCTACGAGCAGTACTTC.

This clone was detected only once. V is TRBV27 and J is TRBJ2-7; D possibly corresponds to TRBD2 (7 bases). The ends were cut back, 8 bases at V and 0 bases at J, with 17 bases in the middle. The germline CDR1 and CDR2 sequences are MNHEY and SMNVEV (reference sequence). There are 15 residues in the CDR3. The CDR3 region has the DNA TGTGCCAGCTGGGGGCCTTGGGGGGGCTCCTACGAGCAGTACTTC. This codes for CASWGPWGGSYEQYF.

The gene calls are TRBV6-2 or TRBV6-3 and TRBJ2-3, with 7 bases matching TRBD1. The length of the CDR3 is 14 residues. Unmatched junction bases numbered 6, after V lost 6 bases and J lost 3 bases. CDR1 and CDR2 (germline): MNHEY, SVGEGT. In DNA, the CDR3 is TGTGCCAGCAGCCCCGGGACAGAAACAGATACGCAGTATTTT. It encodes CASSPGTETDTQYF.

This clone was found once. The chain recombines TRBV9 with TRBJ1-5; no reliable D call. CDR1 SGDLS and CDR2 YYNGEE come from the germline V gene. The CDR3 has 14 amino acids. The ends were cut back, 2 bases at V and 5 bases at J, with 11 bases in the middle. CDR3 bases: TGTGCCAGCAGCGTGAAGGGAGGAGATCAGCCCCAGCATTTT. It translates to CASSVKGGDQPQHF.

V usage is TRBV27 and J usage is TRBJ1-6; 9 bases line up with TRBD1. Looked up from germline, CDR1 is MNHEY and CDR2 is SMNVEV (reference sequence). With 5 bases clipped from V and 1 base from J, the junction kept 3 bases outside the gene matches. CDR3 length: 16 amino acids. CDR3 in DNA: TGTGCCAGCAGTCCACAGGGGGCATCCTATAATTCACCCCTCCACTTT. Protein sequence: CASSPQGASYNSPLHF.

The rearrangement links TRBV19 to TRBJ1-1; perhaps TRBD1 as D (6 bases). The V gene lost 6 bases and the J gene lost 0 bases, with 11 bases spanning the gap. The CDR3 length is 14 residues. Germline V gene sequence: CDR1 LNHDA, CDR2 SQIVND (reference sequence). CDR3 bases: TGTGCCAGTAGCTTCCAGGGGCTGAACACTGAAGCTTTCTTT. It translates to CASSFQGLNTEAFF.

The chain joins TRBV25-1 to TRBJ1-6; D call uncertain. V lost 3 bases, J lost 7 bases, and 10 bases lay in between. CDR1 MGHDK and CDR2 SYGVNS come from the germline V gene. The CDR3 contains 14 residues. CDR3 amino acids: CASSEPRRNSPLHF. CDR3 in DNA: TGTGCCAGCAGTGAGCCGAGGAGAAATTCACCCCTCCACTTT.

In DNA form, the CDR3 reads TGTGCCAGTAGTGCCCGGCTAGCGGGGGGGCTCCAGTCCTACAATGAGCAGTTCTTC. Translation: CASSARLAGGLQSYNEQFF. J is TRBJ2-1 and V is TRBV19, with TRBD2 identical over 12 bases. Germline assignment: CDR1 LNHDA and CDR2 SQIVND (reference sequence). With 5 bases clipped from V and 1 base from J, the junction kept 12 bases outside the gene matches. This CDR3 is built from 19 residues.

Written as DNA, the CDR3 is TGCGCCAGCAGCCAAGAATATTGGGACAGCCAAGTGAGGGATACGCAGTATTTT. This translates into CASSQEYWDSQVRDTQYF. V is TRBV4-3 and J is TRBJ2-3; 7 nucleotides agree with TRBD1. The J segment lost 6 bases and the V segment lost 0 bases, leaving 15 bases of the junction unmatched. The germline V gene encodes CDR1 LGHNA and CDR2 YSLEER. The CDR3 consists of 18 residues.

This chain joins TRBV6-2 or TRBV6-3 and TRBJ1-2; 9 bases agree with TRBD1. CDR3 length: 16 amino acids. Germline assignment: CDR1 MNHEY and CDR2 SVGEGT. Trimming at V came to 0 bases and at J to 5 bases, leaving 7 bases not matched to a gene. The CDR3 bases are TGTGCCAGCAGTTACTCGTGGGACAGGGAGAAATATGGCTACACCTTC. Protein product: CASSYSWDREKYGYTF.

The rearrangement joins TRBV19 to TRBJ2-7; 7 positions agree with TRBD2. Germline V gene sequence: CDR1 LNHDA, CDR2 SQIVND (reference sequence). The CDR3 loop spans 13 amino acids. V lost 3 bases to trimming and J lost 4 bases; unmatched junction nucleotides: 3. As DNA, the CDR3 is TGTGCCAGTAGTATCGGGCGGGAGTACGAGCAGTACTTC. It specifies CASSIGREYEQYF. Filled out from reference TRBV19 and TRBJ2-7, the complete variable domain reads DGGITQSPKYLFRKEGQNVTLSCEQNLNHDAMYWYRQDPGQGLRLIYYSQIVNDFQKGDIAEGYSVSREKKESFPLTVTSAQKNPTAFYLCASSIGREYEQYFGPGTRLTVT.

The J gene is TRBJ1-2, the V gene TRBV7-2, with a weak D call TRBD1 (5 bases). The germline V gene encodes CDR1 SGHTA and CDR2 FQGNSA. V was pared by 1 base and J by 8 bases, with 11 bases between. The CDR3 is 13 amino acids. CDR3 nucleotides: TGTGCCAGCAGCTTAGTAGGGGAAGGCGGCTACACCTTC. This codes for CASSLVGEGGYTF. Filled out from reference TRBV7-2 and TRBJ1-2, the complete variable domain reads GAGVSQSPSNKVTEKGKDVELRCDPISGHTALYWYRQSLGQGLEFLIYFQGNSAPDKSGLPSDRFSAERTGGSVSTLTIQRTQQEDSAVYLCASSLVGEGGYTFGSGTRLTVV.

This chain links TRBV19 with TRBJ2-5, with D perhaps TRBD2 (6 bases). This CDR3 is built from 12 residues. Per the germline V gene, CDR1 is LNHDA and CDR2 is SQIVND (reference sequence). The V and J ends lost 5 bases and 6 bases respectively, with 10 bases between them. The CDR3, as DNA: TGTGCCAGTAGTGACGGGGGAAAGACCCAGTACTTC. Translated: CASSDGGKTQYF.

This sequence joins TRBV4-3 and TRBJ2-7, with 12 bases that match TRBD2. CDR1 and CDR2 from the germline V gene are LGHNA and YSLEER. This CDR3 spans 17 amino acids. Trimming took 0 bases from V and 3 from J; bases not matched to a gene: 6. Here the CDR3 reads CASSQDRTSGGIYEQYF. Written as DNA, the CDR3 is TGCGCCAGCAGCCAAGATCGCACTAGCGGGGGGATCTACGAGCAGTACTTC.

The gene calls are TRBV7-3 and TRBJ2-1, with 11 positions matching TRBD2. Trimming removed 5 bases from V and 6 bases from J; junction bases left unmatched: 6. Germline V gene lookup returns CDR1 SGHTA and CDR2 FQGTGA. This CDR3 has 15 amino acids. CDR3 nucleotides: TGTGCCAGCAGCCTGACTAGCGGGGACTTCAATGAGCAGTTCTTC. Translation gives CASSLTSGDFNEQFF.

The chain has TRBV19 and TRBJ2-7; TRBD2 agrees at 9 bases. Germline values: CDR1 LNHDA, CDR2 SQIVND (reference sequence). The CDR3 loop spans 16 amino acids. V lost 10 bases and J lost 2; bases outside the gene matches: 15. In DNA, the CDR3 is TGTGCCACAAAGGCGGTCGGCGGGACTAGCCCCTACGAGCAGTACTTC. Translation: CATKAVGGTSPYEQYF.

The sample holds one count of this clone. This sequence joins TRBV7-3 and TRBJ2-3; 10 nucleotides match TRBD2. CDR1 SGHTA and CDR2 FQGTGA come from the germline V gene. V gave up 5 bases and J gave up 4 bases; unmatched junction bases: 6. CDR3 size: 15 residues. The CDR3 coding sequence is TGTGCCAGCAGCCCAGCGGGGGGGTTATCAGATACGCAGTATTTT. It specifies CASSPAGGLSDTQYF.

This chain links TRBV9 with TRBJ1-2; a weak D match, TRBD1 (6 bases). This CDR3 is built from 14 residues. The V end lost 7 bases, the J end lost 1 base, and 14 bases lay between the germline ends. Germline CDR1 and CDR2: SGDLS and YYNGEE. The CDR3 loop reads CASGAGGGNYGYTF. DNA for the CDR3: TGTGCCAGCGGGGCGGGGGGCGGTAACTATGGCTACACCTTC.